This T cell receptor (beta chain) came from a study of T cells expressing NK-cell markers. Overall study context: It was sorted CD3+CD56+NKG2C+, CD3+CD56+NKG2C- and CD3+CD56-NKG2C+ T cells that supplied the TCR beta repertoires. Study conclusions and caveats: Whether expanded NKG2C-expressing T cell clones recognize HCMV is unknown. In a handful of donors, dominant NKG2C+ clonotypes were roughly 1.0-7.5% of CD8+ T cells.

5'RACE template switching built TCR beta cDNA with unique molecular identifiers. Following a re-call of the 5' RACE reads, TCRdb has one entry per CDR3 protein and lacks DNA. The ten most abundant clones cover about 10% of a sample with some 390,000 distinct CDR3 sequences. Details on this clonotype: Its specificity is not known.

Germline V gene lookup returns CDR1 SNHLY and CDR2 FYNNEI. There are 13 residues in the CDR3. The sample comprised blood T cells: a sorted CD56 or NKG2C T cell subset, CD4+ or CD8+ T cells, or bulk PBMC T cells (not recorded which). The gene calls are TRBV2 and TRBJ2-1; TCRdb outputs TRBD1, but without DNA this stays unchecked. The receptor was isolated from a woman in her forties or fifties in good health. The CDR3 protein is CASISGYGNEQFF.